Listed below are T cell receptor beta chains from one sample, sequenced in a study of blood T cell repertoires in COVID-19. The assay was immunoSEQ multiplex PCR, and TCRdb's table has in-frame clones only and misses some. Of 250,000 to 350,000 clones detected, roughly 89% appear once; the ten largest clones hold about 6.1%. What was sequenced was PBMCs or T cells enriched from blood (not recorded which). Receptor source: a woman aged 40 to 50 who had recovered from COVID-19. Both conserved end residues are part of each CDR3. The order of the fields is V gene, J gene, clone size, D gene, CDR3 protein, CDR3 DNA. A D gene is named only where the DNA matches it firmly. Size tells how often a clone was seen (once, few, many) or the class of an expanded clone, and some rows leave it out.

TRBV29-1	TRBJ1-4	-	TRBD1	CSVVTGEVASNEKLFF	TGCAGCGTAGTGACAGGGGAGGTAGCGTCTAATGAAAAACTGTTTTTT
TRBV15	TRBJ1-5	-	-	CATSRVSNQPQHF	TGTGCCACCAGCAGAGTCAGTAATCAGCCCCAGCATTTT
TRBV27	TRBJ2-1	once	TRBD1	CASSARDRGSYNEQFF	TGTGCCAGCAGTGCCCGGGACAGGGGATCCTACAATGAGCAGTTCTTC
TRBV9	TRBJ1-6	-	-	CASSVEAESSPLHF	TGTGCCAGCAGCGTAGAGGCGGAAAGCTCACCCCTCCACTTT
TRBV5-1	TRBJ2-2	few	TRBD2	CASSSGGVPGPRTGELFF	TGCGCCAGCAGCTCCGGGGGGGTCCCGGGGCCGCGAACCGGGGAGCTGTTTTTT
TRBV27	TRBJ2-7	-	TRBD2	CASSLSEGSGRPPYEQYF	TGTGCCAGCAGTTTATCGGAGGGTAGCGGGAGACCCCCCTACGAGCAGTACTTC
TRBV7-8	TRBJ1-2	-	-	CASSPDRTGGYTF	TGTGCCAGCAGCCCCGACAGGACTGGAGGCTACACCTTC
TRBV20-1	TRBJ1-4	-	TRBD1	CSASGRTGAPYEKLFF	TGCAGTGCTAGTGGCCGCACAGGGGCGCCTTATGAAAAACTGTTTTTT
TRBV5-1	TRBJ2-3	-	-	CASSLRDIRNTDTQYF	TGCGCCAGCAGCTTGAGGGACATAAGGAACACAGATACGCAGTATTTT
TRBV30	TRBJ2-2	-	-	CAWSHLISTGELFF	TGTGCCTGGAGCCACCTCATTAGCACCGGGGAGCTGTTTTTT
TRBV19	TRBJ2-3	-	-	CASRQGVGTQYF	TGTGCCAGTAGACAGGGAGTAGGTACGCAGTATTTT
TRBV28	TRBJ2-5	-	-	CASSSRPRGETQYF	TGTGCCAGCAGTAGCAGGCCCCGGGGGGAGACCCAGTACTTC
TRBV7-2	TRBJ2-7	few	TRBD2	CASSLGRGRGYEQYF	TGTGCCAGCAGCTTAGGTCGCGGGAGAGGCTACGAGCAGTACTTC
TRBV10-3	TRBJ2-1	-	-	CAIRNIMRGNEQFF	TGTGCCATCAGAAATATAATGCGGGGCAATGAGCAGTTCTTC
TRBV5-1	TRBJ2-1	-	TRBD2	CASSESGLAGEDEQFF	TGCGCCAGCAGCGAGAGCGGACTAGCGGGGGAGGATGAGCAGTTCTTC
TRBV27	TRBJ2-2	-	-	CASSDYSNTGELFF	TGTGCCAGCAGTGATTACTCGAACACCGGGGAGCTGTTTTTT
TRBV28	TRBJ1-2	-	-	CASSLSLQGVLGYTF	TGTGCCAGCAGTTTATCCCTCCAGGGTGTTCTTGGCTACACCTTC
TRBV4-3	TRBJ1-5	-	-	CASSQDKQANSSDQPQHF	TGCGCCAGCAGCCAAGATAAACAGGCAAATAGCAGCGATCAGCCCCAGCATTTT
TRBV3-1/TRBV3-2	TRBJ2-1	-	-	CASSQDRWREQFF	TGTGCCAGCAGCCAAGATAGGTGGCGGGAGCAGTTCTTC
TRBV6-5	TRBJ1-2	-	TRBD1	CASSPTGGADYGYTF	TGTGCCAGCAGTCCAACAGGGGGCGCGGACTATGGCTACACCTTC
TRBV10-3	TRBJ1-1	few	-	CAISEDGGMNTEAFF	TGTGCCATCAGTGAAGACGGGGGGATGAACACTGAAGCTTTCTTT
TRBV9	TRBJ1-3	-	-	CASSPLGPGSNTIYF	TGTGCCAGCAGCCCCCTGGGTCCCGGGAGCAACACCATATATTTT